This is a list of T cell receptor beta chains from one sample in a study of T cell responses to AZD1222 COVID-19 vaccine. Sequenced by immunoSEQ multiplex PCR; TCRdb stores in-frame clones only, minus some. The data show approximately 110,000 clones, approximately 86% seen once. The starting material was peripheral blood, obtained on day 0 of AZD1222 vaccination. These receptor sequences come from an adult in good health. Both conserved end residues are part of each CDR3. A D gene is named only where the DNA matches it firmly. Clone size is stated in some rows and not others, as once, few, many or a class when expanded.

j_call | clone_size | v_call | d_call | cdr3_nt | cdr3_aa
TRBJ1-5 | - | TRBV28 | TRBD1 | TGTGCCAGCTGGGGCTCACAGGGGCCCTCGTGGCCCCAGCATTTT | CASWGSQGPSWPQHF
TRBJ1-2 | - | TRBV6-5 | TRBD1 | TGTGCCAGCAGTTACCAGACAGGGATCGGCTATGGCTACACCTTC | CASSYQTGIGYGYTF
TRBJ1-5 | once | TRBV7-2 | TRBD1 | TGTGCCAGCAGCTACAGGGGGAATCAGCCCCAGCATTTT | CASSYRGNQPQHF
TRBJ2-5 | - | TRBV12-5 | TRBD2 | TGTGCTAGTGGACCGGGACTAGCGGGGGGCGGAGAGACCCAGTACTTC | CASGPGLAGGGETQYF
TRBJ2-4 | - | TRBV28 | TRBD2 | TGTGCCAGCAGGGACGGGGGGGCTGACAAAAACATTCAGTACTTC | CASRDGGADKNIQYF
TRBJ1-2 | once | TRBV18 | TRBD1 | TGTGCCAGCTCACGCCAACAGGGGGAGAACTATGGCTACACCTTC | CASSRQQGENYGYTF
TRBJ2-5 | - | TRBV3-1/TRBV3-2 | - | TGTGCCAGCAGCCAAGATAGAGGCGGGCGGGAGACCCAGTACTTC | CASSQDRGGRETQYF
TRBJ1-1 | - | TRBV7-9 | - | TGTGCCAGCAGCCCTTCGGGTTGGACTGAAGCTTTCTTT | CASSPSGWTEAFF
TRBJ1-2 | - | TRBV19 | - | TGTGCCAGTAGTATCCGGGGCTATGGCTACACCTTC | CASSIRGYGYTF
TRBJ2-7 | - | TRBV5-6 | - | TGTGCCAGCAGCTGGGGACGGGGCGAGCAGTACTTC | CASSWGRGEQYF
TRBJ2-1 | once | TRBV7-2 | - | TGTGCCAGCACCCCGAGGGGCATATTGGGCCTAAATGAGCAGTTCTTC | CASTPRGILGLNEQFF
TRBJ2-2 | - | TRBV24-1 | - | TGTGCCACGACAGGGAACACCGGGGAGCTGTTTTTT | CATTGNTGELFF
TRBJ2-1 | - | TRBV28 | - | TGTGCCAGCACCCACCGGACTATCTTCGATGAGCAGTTCTTC | CASTHRTIFDEQFF